Included here is one TCR beta chain sequence, with context. Its cognate antigen is unknown. The second PCR ran about 6 to 12 cycles with a sample-barcoded 5' primer and J-beta primers. One entry per CDR3 protein results from TCRdb running MiXCR on the 5' RACE reads. The sample consists of approximately 960,000 distinct CDR3 sequences, just under 30% of them appearing once. Between the trimmed V and J ends, which lost 1 base and 8 bases, there was a span of 8 bases. The CDR3 consists of 13 residues. Germline CDR1 LGHDT, CDR2 YNNKEL (reference sequence). These data belong to a study of blood T cells in healthy people across ages. Study summary: Every two T cells gave about one barcoded beta molecule via template switching.

General study results and limits: Across the age range, TCR beta diversity per million T cells fell in a roughly linear way. When set beside aged donors, long-lived donors presented more naive CD4+ cells and higher diversity.

These data were also reused for a study on T cells of mothers and their children.

The chain couples TRBV3-1 to TRBJ1-4; D gene ambiguous. The sequence was collected from a woman in her thirties or forties in good health. Sample: blood. CDR3 loop: CASSQVSSEKLFF. Here the CDR3 DNA reads TGTGCCAGCAGCCAAGTTTCAAGCGAAAAACTGTTTTTT.